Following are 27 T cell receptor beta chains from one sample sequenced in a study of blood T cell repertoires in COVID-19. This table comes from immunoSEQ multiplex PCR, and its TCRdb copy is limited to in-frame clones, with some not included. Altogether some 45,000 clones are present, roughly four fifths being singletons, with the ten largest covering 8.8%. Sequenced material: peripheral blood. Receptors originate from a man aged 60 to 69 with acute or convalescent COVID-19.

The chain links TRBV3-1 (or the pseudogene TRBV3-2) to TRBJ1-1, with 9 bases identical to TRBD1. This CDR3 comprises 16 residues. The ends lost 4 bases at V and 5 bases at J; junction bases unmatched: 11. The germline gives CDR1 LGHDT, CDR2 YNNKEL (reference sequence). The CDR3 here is CASSPRRDRVSTEAFF. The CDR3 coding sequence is TGTGCCAGCAGCCCCAGGCGGGACAGGGTCTCGACTGAAGCTTTCTTT.

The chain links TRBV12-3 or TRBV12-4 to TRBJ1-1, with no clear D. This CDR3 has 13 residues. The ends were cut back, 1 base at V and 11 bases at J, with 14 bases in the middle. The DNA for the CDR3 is TGTGCCAGCAGTTTAGTAGGCGGAGCGGAGGCTTTCTTT. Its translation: CASSLVGGAEAFF.

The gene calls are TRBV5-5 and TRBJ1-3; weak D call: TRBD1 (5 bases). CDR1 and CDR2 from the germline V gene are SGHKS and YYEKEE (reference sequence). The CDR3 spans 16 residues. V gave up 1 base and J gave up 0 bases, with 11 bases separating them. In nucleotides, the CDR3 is TGTGCCAGCAGCTTGATGACAGCGCGCTCTGGAAACACCATATATTTT. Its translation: CASSLMTARSGNTIYF.

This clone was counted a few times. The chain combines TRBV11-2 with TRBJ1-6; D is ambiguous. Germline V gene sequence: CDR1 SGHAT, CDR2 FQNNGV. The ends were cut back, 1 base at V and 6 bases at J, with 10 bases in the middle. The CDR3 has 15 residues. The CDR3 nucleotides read TGTGCCAGCAGCTTAGGGCGGAGCCTTAATTCACCCCTCCACTTT. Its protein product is CASSLGRSLNSPLHF.

The CDR3 region is CASSLDRLEKLFF. CDR3 in DNA: TGTGCCAGCAGCTTAGATCGTCTTGAAAAACTGTTTTTT. The V call is TRBV7-9, the J call TRBJ1-4; D is unresolved. CDR3 size: 13 residues. V was clipped by 1 base and J by 7 bases, with 7 bases between them. Germline-derived CDR1 and CDR2 are SEHNR and FQNEAQ (reference sequence).

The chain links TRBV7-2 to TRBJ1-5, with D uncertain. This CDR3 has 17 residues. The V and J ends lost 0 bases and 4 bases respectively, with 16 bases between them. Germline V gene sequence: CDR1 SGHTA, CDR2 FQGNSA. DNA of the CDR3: TGTGCCAGCAGCTTAGCGACATTGAGGGTGATTAATCAGCCCCAGCATTTT. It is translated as CASSLATLRVINQPQHF.

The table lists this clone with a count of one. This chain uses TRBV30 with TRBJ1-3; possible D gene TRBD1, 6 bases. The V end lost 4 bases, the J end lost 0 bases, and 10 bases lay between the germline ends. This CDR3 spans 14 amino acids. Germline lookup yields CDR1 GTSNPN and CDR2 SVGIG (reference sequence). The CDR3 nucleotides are TGTGCCTGGATAAGGGGGGGCTCTGGAAACACCATATATTTT. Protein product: CAWIRGGSGNTIYF.

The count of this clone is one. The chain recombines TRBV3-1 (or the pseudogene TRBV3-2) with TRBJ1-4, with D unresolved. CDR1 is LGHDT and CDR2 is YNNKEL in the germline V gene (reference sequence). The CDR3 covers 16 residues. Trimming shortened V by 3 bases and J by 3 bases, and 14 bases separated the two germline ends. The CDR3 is CASSHYNSWPNEKLFF. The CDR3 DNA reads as TGTGCCAGCAGCCATTATAACAGTTGGCCTAATGAAAAACTGTTTTTT.

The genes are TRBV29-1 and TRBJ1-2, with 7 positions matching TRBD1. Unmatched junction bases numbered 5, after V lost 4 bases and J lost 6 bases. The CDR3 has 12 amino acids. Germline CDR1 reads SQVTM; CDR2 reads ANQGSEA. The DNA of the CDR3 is TGCAGCGTTGGACAGGGTCTAGATGGCTACACCTTC. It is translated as CSVGQGLDGYTF.

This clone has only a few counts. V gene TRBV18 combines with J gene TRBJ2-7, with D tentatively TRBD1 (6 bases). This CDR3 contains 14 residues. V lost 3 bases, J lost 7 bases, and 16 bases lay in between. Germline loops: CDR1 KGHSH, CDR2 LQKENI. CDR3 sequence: CASSPAGANGEQYF. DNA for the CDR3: TGTGCCAGCTCACCGGCAGGGGCGAATGGTGAGCAGTACTTC.

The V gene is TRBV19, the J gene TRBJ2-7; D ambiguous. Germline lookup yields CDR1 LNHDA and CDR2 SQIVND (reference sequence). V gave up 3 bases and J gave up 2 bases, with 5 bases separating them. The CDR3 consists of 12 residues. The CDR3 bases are TGTGCCAGTAGTATTGGGCCCTACGAGCAGTACTTC. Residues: CASSIGPYEQYF.

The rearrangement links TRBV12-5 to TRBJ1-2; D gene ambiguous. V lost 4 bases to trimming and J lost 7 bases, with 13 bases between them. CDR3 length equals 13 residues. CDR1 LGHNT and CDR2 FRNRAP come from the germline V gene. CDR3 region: CASGSTGVGGYTF. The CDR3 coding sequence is TGTGCTAGTGGTTCCACCGGGGTGGGTGGCTACACCTTC.

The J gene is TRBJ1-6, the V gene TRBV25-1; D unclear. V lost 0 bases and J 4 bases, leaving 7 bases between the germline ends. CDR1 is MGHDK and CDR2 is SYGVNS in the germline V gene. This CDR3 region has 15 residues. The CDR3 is CASSEYTEYNSPLHF. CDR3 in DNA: TGTGCCAGCAGTGAATACACAGAGTATAATTCACCCCTCCACTTT.

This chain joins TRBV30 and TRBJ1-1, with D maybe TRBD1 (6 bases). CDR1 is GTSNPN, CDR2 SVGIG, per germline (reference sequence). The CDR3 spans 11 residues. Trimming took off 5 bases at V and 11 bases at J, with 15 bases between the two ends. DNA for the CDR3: TGTGCCTGGTTTCAGGGGACGGGGGCTTTCTTT. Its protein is CAWFQGTGAFF.

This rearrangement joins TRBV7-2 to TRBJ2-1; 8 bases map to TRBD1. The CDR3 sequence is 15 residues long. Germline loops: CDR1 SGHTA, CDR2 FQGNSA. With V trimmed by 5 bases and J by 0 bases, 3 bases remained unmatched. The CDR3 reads CASSPTGGSYNEQFF. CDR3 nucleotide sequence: TGTGCCAGCAGCCCAACAGGGGGCTCCTACAATGAGCAGTTCTTC.

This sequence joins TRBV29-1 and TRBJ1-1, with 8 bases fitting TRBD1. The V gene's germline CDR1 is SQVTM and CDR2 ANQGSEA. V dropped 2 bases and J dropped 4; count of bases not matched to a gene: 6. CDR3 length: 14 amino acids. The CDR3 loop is CSVEQGAWVTEAFF. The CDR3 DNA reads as TGCAGCGTTGAACAGGGGGCATGGGTCACTGAAGCTTTCTTT.

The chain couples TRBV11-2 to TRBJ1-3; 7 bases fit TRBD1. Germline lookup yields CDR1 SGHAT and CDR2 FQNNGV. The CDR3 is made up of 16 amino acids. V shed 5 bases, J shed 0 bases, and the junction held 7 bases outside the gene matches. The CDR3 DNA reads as TGTGCCAGCAGCCGTCTGCGGGACAGCTCTGGAAACACCATATATTTT. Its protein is CASSRLRDSSGNTIYF.

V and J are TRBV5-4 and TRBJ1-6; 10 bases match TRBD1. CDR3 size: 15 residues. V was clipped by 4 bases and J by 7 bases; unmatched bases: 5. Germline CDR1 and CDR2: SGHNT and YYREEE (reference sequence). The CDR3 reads CASSLGQGMNSPLHF. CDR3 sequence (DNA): TGTGCCAGCAGCCTGGGACAGGGGATGAATTCACCCCTCCACTTT. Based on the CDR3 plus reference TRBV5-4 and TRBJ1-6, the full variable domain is ETGVTQSPTHLIKTRGQQVTLRCSSQSGHNTVSWYQQALGQGPQFIFQYYREEENGRGNFPPRFSGLQFPNYSSELNVNALELDDSALYLCASSLGQGMNSPLHFGNGTRLTVT.

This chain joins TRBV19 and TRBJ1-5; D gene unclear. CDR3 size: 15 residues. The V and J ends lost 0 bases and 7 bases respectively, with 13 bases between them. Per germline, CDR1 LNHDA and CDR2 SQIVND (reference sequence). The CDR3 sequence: CASSIDGGMGQPQHF. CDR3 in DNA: TGTGCCAGTAGTATAGATGGAGGGATGGGGCAGCCCCAGCATTTT.

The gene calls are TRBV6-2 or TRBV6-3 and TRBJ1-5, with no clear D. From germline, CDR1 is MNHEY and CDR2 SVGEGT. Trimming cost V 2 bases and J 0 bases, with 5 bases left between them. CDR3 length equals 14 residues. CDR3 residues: CASSYQASNQPQHF. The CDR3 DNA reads TGTGCCAGCAGTTACCAGGCTAGCAATCAGCCCCAGCATTTT.

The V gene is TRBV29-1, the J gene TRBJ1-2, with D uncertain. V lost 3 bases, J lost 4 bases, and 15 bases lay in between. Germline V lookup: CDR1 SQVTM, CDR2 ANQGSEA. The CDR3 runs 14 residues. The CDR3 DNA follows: TGCAGCGTTGATGGTGGGGAGCGCGTCTATGGCTACACCTTC. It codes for CSVDGGERVYGYTF.

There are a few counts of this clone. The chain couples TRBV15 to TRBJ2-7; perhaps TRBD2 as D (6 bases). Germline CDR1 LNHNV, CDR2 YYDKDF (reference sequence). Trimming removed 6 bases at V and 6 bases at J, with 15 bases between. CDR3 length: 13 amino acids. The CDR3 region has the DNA TGTGCCACCAGGGCGGGGCGGTCTAGCGAGCAGTACTTC. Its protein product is CATRAGRSSEQYF.

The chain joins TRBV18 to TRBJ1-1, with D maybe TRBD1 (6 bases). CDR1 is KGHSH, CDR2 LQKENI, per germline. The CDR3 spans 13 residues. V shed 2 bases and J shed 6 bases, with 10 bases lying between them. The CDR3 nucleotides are TGTGCCAGCTCACCATACAGGGACGCTGAAGCTTTCTTT. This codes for CASSPYRDAEAFF.

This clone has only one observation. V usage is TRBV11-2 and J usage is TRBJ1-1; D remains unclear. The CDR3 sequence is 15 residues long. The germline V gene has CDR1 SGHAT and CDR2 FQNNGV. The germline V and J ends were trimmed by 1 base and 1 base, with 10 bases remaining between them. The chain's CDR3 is CASSLVLLTNTEAFF. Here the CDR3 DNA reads TGTGCCAGCAGCTTAGTGTTACTCACGAACACTGAAGCTTTCTTT.

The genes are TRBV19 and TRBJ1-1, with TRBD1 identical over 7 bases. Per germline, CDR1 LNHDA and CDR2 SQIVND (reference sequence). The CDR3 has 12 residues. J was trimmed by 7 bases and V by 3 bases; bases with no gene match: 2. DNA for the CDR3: TGTGCCAGTAGTATGGGGGACAGTGAAGCTTTCTTT. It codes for CASSMGDSEAFF.

CDR3: CASSQDGGVPNYGYTF. CDR3 DNA sequence: TGCGCCAGCAGCCAAGATGGAGGGGTTCCTAACTATGGCTACACCTTC. This rearrangement joins TRBV4-1 to TRBJ1-2, with D possibly TRBD1 on 5 matching bases. This CDR3 region has 16 residues. Germline-derived CDR1 and CDR2 are MGHRA and YSYEKL. V was clipped by 0 bases and J by 0 bases, with 11 bases between them.

In nucleotides, the CDR3 is TGTGCCAGCAGCTTAGGCGGGGGGGCGGAGACCCAGTACTTC. Translation gives CASSLGGGAETQYF. J is TRBJ2-5 and V is TRBV7-3; 9 bases are a match to TRBD2. The germline V gene encodes CDR1 SGHTA and CDR2 FQGTGA. V lost 2 bases and J lost 5; bases outside the gene matches: 3. The CDR3 loop spans 14 amino acids.